Each of the 5 T cell receptor beta chains below was sequenced from the same sample in a study of blood T cell repertoires in COVID-19. Generated by immunoSEQ multiplex PCR, the TCRdb table keeps only in-frame clones and is missing some. The table shows 70,000 to 95,000 clones, with roughly 77% occurring only once. The sample taken for sequencing was peripheral blood. Receptors originate from a human donor in a cohort sampled during active COVID-19.

The table lists this clone with a few counts. The chain carries TRBV9 and TRBJ1-1; D remains unclear. V lost 0 bases and J 2 bases, leaving 5 bases between the germline ends. This CDR3 contains 13 residues. Germline V CDR1 and CDR2: SGDLS, YYNGEE. CDR3 loop: CASSVATNTEAFF. The CDR3 DNA follows: TGTGCCAGCAGCGTAGCGACAAACACTGAAGCTTTCTTT.

The CDR3 coding sequence is TGTGCCAGCAGTTACTCGAGTACAGGGGGCCTGGACGAGCAGTACTTC. This translates into CASSYSSTGGLDEQYF. The V call is TRBV6-5, the J call TRBJ2-7, with 9 bases matching TRBD1. V lost 0 bases, J lost 5 bases, and 8 bases stayed unmatched. CDR3 length: 16 amino acids. Germline CDR1 and CDR2: MNHEY and SVGAGI.

V gene TRBV7-2 combines with J gene TRBJ2-7; TRBD2 agrees at 7 bases. V lost 2 bases and J lost 4; bases outside the gene matches: 14. CDR3 size: 17 residues. The V gene's germline CDR1 is SGHTA and CDR2 FQGNSA. The CDR3 region is CASSLRSGRGLIYEQYF. In DNA, the CDR3 is TGTGCCAGCAGCTTAAGGTCGGGACGGGGACTAATTTACGAGCAGTACTTC.

The chain joins TRBV19 to TRBJ2-1; D uncertain. Per germline, CDR1 LNHDA and CDR2 SQIVND (reference sequence). The CDR3 has 15 amino acids. Trimming removed 0 bases from V and 6 bases from J, with 12 bases in between. DNA of the CDR3: TGTGCCAGTAGTATAGAATCGGTACAGCTCAATGAGCAGTTCTTC. Amino acids: CASSIESVQLNEQFF. Combining the CDR3 with reference TRBV19 and TRBJ2-1 gives the whole variable domain DGGITQSPKYLFRKEGQNVTLSCEQNLNHDAMYWYRQDPGQGLRLIYYSQIVNDFQKGDIAEGYSVSREKKESFPLTVTSAQKNPTAFYLCASSIESVQLNEQFFGPGTRLTVL.

This clone showed up just once. This sequence joins TRBV7-2 and TRBJ1-1; perhaps TRBD1 as D (5 bases). The CDR3 contains 13 residues. The V gene's germline CDR1 is SGHTA and CDR2 FQGNSA. V lost 1 base to trimming and J lost 7 bases, with 10 bases between them. CDR3 DNA sequence: TGTGCCAGCAGCTTAGTAAGAGACAGTGAAGCTTTCTTT. Amino acids: CASSLVRDSEAFF.